This TCR beta chain comes out of a study of T-cell reconstitution after alpha-beta-depleted transplantation in children. Preparation of the TCRbeta library involved a method that used unique molecular identifiers. One entry per CDR3 protein results from TCRdb running MiXCR on the PCR reads. The sample has a few hundred thousand distinct CDR3 sequences, under 13% seen once. This CDR3 comprises 15 residues. Germline values: CDR1 SGHRS, CDR2 YFSETQ. Trimming took 6 bases from V and 3 from J, leaving 16 bases between them. This specimen consisted of PBMCs from the stem cell graft donor, obtained from the stem cell graft. The chain combines TRBV5-1 with TRBJ2-1, with unresolved D. The TCR was taken from a human donor who donated a stem cell graft to a child with acute lymphoblastic leukemia. The DNA for the CDR3 is TGCGCCAGCACCTCAGGAGAGCAGCTCTACAATGAGCAGTTCTTC. Protein sequence: CASTSGEQLYNEQFF.